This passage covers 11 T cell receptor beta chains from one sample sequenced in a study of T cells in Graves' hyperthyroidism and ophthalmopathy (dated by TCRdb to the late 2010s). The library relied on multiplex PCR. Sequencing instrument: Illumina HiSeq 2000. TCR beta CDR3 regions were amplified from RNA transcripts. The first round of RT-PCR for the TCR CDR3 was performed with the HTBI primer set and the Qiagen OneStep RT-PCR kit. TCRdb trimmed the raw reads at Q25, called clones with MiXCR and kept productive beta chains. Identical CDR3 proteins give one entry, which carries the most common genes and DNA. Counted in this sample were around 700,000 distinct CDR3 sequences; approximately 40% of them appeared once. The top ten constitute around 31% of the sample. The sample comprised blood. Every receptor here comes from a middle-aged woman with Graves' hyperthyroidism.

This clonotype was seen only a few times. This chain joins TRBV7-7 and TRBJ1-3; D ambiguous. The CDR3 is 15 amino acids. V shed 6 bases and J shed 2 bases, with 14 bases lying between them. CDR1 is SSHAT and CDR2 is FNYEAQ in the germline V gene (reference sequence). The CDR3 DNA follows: TGTGCCAGCAGATCTCCTACGGCCGCTGGAAACACCATATATTTT. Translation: CASRSPTAAGNTIYF. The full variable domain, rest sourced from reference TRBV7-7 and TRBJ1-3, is GAGVSQSPRYKVTKRGQDVTLRCDPISSHATLYWYQQALGQGPEFLTYFNYEAQPDKSGLPSDRFSAERPEGSISTLTIQRTEQRDSAMYRCASRSPTAAGNTIYFGEGSWLTVV.

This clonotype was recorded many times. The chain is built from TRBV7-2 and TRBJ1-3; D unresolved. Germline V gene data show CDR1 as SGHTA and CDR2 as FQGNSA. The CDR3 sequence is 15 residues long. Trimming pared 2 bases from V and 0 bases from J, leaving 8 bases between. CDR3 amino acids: CASSLSLSSGNTIYF. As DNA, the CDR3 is TGTGCCAGCAGCTTATCTTTGAGCTCTGGAAACACCATATATTTT.

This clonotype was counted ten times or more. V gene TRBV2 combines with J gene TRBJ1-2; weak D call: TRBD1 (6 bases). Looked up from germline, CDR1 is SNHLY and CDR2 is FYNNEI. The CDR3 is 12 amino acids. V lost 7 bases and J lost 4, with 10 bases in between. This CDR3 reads CASIGQSYGYTF. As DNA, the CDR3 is TGTGCCAGCATCGGACAGAGCTATGGCTACACCTTC. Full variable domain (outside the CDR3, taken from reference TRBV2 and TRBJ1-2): EPEVTQTPSHQVTQMGQEVILRCVPISNHLYFYWYRQILGQKVEFLVSFYNNEISEKSEIFDDQFSVERPDGSNFTLKIRSTKLEDSAMYFCASIGQSYGYTFGSGTRLTVV.

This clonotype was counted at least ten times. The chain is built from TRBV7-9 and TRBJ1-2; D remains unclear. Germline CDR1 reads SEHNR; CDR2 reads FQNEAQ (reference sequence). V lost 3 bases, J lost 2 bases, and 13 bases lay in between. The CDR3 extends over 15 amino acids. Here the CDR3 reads CASSFLVGRNYGYTF. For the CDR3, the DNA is TGTGCCAGCAGCTTCCTGGTCGGGCGGAACTATGGCTACACCTTC.

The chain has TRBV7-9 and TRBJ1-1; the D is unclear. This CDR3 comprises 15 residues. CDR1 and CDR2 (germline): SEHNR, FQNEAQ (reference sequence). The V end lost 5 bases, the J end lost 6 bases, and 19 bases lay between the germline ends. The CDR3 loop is CASSPPTSGVAEAFF. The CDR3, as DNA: TGTGCCAGCAGCCCCCCGACCTCCGGGGTCGCTGAAGCTTTCTTT.

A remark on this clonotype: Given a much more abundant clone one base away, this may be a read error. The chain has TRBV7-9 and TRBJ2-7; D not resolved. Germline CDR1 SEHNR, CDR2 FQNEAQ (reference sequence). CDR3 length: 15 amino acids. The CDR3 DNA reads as TGTGCCAGCAGCTTAGAAGGCTCGAGCTCCTACGAGCCGTACTTC. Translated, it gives CASSLEGSSSYEPYF.

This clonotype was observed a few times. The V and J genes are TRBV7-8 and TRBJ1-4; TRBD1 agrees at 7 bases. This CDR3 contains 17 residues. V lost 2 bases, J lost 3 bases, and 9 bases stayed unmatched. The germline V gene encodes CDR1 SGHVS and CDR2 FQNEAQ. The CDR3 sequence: CASSLLPDRAANEKLFF. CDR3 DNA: TGTGCCAGCAGCTTATTACCCGACAGGGCAGCTAATGAAAAACTGTTTTTT. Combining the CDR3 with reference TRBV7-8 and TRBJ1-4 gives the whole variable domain GAGVSQSPRYKVAKRGQDVALRCDPISGHVSLFWYQQALGQGPEFLTYFQNEAQLDKSGLPSDRFFAERPEGSVSTLKIQRTQQEDSAVYLCASSLLPDRAANEKLFFGSGTQLSVL.

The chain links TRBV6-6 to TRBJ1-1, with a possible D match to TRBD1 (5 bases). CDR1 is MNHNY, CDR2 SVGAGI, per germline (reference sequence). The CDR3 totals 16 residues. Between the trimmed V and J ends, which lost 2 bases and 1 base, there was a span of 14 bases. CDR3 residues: CASSYAEGKPNTEAFF. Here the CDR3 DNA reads TGTGCCAGCAGTTACGCGGAGGGGAAACCGAACACTGAAGCTTTCTTT.

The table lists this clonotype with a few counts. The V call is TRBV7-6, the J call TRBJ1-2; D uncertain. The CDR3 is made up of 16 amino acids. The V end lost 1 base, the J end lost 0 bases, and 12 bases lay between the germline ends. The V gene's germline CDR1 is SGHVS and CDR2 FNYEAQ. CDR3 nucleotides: TGTGCCAGCAGCTTAGTGCGGGATCCTACTAACTATGGCTACACCTTC. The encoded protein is CASSLVRDPTNYGYTF.

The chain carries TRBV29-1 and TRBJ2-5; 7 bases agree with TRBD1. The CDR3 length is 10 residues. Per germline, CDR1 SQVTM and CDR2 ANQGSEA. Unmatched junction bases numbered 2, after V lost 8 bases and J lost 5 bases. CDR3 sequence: CSQGGETQYF. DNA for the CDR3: TGCAGCCAAGGGGGCGAGACCCAGTACTTC. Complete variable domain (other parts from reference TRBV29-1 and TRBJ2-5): SAVISQKPSRDICQRGTSLTIQCQVDSQVTMMFWYRQQPGQSLTLIATANQGSEATYESGFVIDKFPISRPNLTFSTLTVSNMSPEDSSIYLCSQGGETQYFGPGTRLLVL.

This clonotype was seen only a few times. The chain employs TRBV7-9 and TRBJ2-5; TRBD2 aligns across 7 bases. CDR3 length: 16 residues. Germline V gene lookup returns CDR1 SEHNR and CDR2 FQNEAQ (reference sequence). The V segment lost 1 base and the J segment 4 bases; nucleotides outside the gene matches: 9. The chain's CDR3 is CASSLVVAGSAETQYF. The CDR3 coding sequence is TGTGCCAGCAGCTTAGTAGTAGCGGGCTCGGCAGAGACCCAGTACTTC.